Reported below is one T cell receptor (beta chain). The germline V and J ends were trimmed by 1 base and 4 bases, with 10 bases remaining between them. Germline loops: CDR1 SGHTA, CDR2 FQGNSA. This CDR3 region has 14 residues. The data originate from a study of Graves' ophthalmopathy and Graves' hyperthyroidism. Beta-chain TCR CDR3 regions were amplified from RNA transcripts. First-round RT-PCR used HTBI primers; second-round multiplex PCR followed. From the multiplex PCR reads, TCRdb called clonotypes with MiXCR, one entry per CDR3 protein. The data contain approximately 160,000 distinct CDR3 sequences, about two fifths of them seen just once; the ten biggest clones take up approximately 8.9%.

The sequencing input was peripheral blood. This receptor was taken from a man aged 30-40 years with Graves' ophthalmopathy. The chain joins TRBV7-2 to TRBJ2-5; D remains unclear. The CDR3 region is CASSLETVRETQYF. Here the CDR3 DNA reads TGTGCCAGCAGCTTAGAAACGGTCCGAGAGACCCAGTACTTC.